The present T cell receptor beta chain was sequenced within a study of blood T cell repertoires in COVID-19. Study-wide background: Samples came from the United States, Italy and Spain, spanning acute and convalescent COVID-19. From T cells, B-cell-depleted T cells, or PBMCs came the material, which was cDNA or gDNA.

Authors' methods: Reference gene primer amplification gave nucleated cell count estimates. Clones were read by immunoSEQ multiplex PCR, and TCRdb kept only the in-frame ones, dropping some. V, J and clone size derive from that table, while D and trimming were established from the DNA sequence. Here the sample spans 250,000 or so clones, almost 90% being singletons. Germline V gene lookup returns CDR1 LGHDT and CDR2 YNNKEL (reference sequence). With 2 bases clipped from V and 1 base from J, the junction kept 6 bases outside the gene matches. The CDR3 loop spans 17 amino acids. The clonotype originates from a man older than 75 with acute or convalescent COVID-19. The chain couples TRBV3-1 (or the pseudogene TRBV3-2) to TRBJ1-3; TRBD1 aligns across 9 bases. What was sequenced was peripheral blood. In nucleotides, the CDR3 is TGTGCCAGCAGCCAACTGGACAGGGGACGTTCTGGAAACACCATATATTTT. Its translation: CASSQLDRGRSGNTIYF.